This T cell receptor (beta chain) was obtained from a study of metastatic and nonmetastatic thyroid tumors (dated by TCRdb to between 2020 and 2021). About the study as a whole: The researchers compared repertoires between peripheral blood samples and tumor or nodule tissue samples from patients with malignant or benign thyroid disease.

Reading from cysteine to phenylalanine, the CDR3 counts 16 amino acids. Kept here is only the CDR3 DNA, which spans 48 bases and is read in frame from base 1. V loses 3 bases at its end and J loses 4 bases; junction bases beyond the gene matches: 9. CDR1 and CDR2, per the germline V gene, are SGHVS and FQNEAQ. Before undergoing thyroid surgery, none of the patients had been given any kind of treatment. The study retrospectively analysed patient clinical samples collected from about 2012 to 2018 using T-cell receptor beta sequencing. The library came from PCR. The sequencer listed for this sample is Illumina HiSeq 4000. High-throughput sequencing was used to profile the TCR beta-chain CDR3 region of each patient. The paper's data handling went like this. CDR3 differences across clinicopathological groups were used to build a classifier for discriminating distant-metastatic papillary thyroid cancer patients. Repertoire diversity was assessed with the Shannon index, and tumor-blood repertoire similarity with the Morisita-Horn index. TCRdb cleaned the public reads at Q25 with fastp, built clones with MiXCR and kept in-frame beta chains. These V and J calls rely on TCRdb rather than the paper's analysis. Counted in this sample were some 20,000 clones; 22% of them appeared once. The ten biggest clones cover roughly 8% of the sample.

Ten or more counts support this clone. There is no known antigen for this receptor. Within one base of it there is no much larger clone, and no base qualities were kept. General study outcomes and caveats: In both blood and tumor samples, TCR beta diversity was reported to be significantly higher in malignant tumors than in benign nodules.

This clonotype was obtained from a female donor with papillary thyroid cancer or a benign thyroid nodule (not recorded which). Some clones in this sample may be carry-over from other donors' samples. The receptor chain draws on TRBV7-8 and TRBJ2-7; 10 central bases correspond to TRBD2. Material: adjacent normal tissue. The DNA sequence is given as TGTGCCAGCAGCTTTCTAGCGGGAGAAGCCTCATACGAGCAGTACTTC. Its protein reads: CASSFLAGEASYEQYF.